This T cell receptor (beta chain) was identified during a study of glioma-infiltrating T cells after dendritic cell vaccination. General study results and limits: Only a small number of patients had complete blood and tumor samples.

Notes on this clone: The antigen is undetermined.

Time point indicated: after dendritic cell vaccination, including at tumor progression/relapse. PBMC were collected before vaccination, two weeks after the third vaccination, and at progression. This table comes from immunoSEQ multiplex PCR, and its TCRdb copy is limited to in-frame clones, with some not included. The sample has over 90,000 clones, less than 90% seen once. The sample consisted of blood, taken after dendritic cell vaccination. The receptor was derived from a human donor with glioblastoma.

For the CDR3, the DNA is TGTGCCAGCAGCTTGGTGAACGGGGGATCAGTGTTGAACACTGAAGCTTTCTTT. Translating it yields CASSLVNGGSVLNTEAFF. This sequence joins TRBV5-4 and TRBJ1-1, with D possibly TRBD1 on 5 matching bases. Germline CDR1 reads SGHNT; CDR2 reads YYREEE (reference sequence). The CDR3 length is 18 residues. Trimming shortened V by 0 bases and J by 0 bases, and 18 bases separated the two germline ends.